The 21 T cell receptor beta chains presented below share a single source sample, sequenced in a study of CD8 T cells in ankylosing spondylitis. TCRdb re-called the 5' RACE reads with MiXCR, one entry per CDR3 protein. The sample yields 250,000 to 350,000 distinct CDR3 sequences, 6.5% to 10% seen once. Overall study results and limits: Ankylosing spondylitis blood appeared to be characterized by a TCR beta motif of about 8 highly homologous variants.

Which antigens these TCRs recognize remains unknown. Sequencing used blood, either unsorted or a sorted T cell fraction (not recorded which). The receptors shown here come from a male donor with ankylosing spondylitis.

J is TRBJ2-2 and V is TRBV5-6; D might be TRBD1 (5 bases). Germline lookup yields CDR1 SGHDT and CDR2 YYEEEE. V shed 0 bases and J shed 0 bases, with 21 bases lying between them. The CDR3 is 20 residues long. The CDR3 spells CASSLVIAGPSLANTGELFF. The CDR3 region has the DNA TGTGCCAGCAGCTTGGTCATCGCAGGGCCGTCCCTAGCGAACACCGGGGAGCTGTTTTTT.

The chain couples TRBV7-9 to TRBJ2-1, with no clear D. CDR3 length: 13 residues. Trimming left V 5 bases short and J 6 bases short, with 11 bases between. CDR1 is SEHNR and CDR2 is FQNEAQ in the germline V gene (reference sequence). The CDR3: CASSLQVLNEQFF. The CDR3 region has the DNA TGTGCCAGCAGCCTTCAGGTCCTCAATGAGCAGTTCTTC.

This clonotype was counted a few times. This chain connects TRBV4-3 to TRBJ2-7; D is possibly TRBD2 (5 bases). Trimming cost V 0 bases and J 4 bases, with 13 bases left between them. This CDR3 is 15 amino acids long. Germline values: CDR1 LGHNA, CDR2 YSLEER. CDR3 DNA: TGCGCCAGCAGCCAAGATCTCAGCGGCCCTTACGAGCAGTACTTC. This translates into CASSQDLSGPYEQYF.

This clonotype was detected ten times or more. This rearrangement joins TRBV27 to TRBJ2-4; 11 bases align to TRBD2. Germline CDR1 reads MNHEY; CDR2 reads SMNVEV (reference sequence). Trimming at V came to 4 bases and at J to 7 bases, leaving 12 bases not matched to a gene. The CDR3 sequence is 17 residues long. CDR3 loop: CASSSLTSGSTLNIQYF. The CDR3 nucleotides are TGTGCCAGCAGTTCACTAACTAGCGGGAGCACCCTCAACATTCAGTACTTC.

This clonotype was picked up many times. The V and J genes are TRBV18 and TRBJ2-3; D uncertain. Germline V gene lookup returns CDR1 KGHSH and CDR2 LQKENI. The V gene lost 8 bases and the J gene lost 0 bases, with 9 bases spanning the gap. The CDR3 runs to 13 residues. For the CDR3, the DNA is TGTGCCAGCAGTCCTCTGAGCACAGATACGCAGTATTTT. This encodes CASSPLSTDTQYF.

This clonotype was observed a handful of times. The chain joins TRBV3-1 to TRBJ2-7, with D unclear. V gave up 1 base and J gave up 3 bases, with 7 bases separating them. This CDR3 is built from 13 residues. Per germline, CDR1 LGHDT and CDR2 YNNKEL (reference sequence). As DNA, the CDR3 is TGTGCCAGCAGCCAAGTGGTAGGCTACGAGCAGTACTTC. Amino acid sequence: CASSQVVGYEQYF.

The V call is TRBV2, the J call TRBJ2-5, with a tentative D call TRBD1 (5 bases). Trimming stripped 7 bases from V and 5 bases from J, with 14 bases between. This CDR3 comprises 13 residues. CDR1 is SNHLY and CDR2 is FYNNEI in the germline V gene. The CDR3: CASTDSPGETQYF. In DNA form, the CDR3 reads TGTGCCAGCACCGACAGTCCCGGGGAGACCCAGTACTTC.

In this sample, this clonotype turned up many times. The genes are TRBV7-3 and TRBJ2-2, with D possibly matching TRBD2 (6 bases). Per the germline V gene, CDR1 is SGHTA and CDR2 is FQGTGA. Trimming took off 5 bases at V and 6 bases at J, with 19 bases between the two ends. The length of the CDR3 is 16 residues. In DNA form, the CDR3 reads TGTGCCAGCAGCCAGCCGGGACTTCTAGGGGCCGGGGAGCTGTTTTTT. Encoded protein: CASSQPGLLGAGELFF. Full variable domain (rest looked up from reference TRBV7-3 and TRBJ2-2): GAGVSQTPSNKVTEKGKYVELRCDPISGHTALYWYRQSLGQGPEFLIYFQGTGAADDSGLPNDRFFAVRPEGSVSTLKIQRTERGDSAVYLCASSQPGLLGAGELFFGEGSRLTVL.

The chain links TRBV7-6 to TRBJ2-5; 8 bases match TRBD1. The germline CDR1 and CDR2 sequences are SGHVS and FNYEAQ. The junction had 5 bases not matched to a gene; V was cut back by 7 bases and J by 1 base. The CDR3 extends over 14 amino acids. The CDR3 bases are TGTGCCAGCATGTCCGGGACAGGCCAAGAGACCCAGTACTTC. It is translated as CASMSGTGQETQYF.

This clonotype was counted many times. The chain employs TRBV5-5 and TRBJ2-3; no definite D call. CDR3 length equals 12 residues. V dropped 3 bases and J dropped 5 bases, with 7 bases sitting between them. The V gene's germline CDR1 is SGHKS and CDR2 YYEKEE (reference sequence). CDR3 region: CASSSSGDTQYF. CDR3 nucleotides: TGTGCCAGCAGCTCGTCGGGAGATACGCAGTATTTT.

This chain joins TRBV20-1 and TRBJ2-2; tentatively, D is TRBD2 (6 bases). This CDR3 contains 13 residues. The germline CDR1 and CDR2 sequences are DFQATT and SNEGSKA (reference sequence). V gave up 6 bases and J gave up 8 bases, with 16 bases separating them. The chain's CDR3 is CSAASDLMGELFF. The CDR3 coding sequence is TGCAGTGCCGCTAGCGATCTCATGGGGGAGCTGTTTTTT.

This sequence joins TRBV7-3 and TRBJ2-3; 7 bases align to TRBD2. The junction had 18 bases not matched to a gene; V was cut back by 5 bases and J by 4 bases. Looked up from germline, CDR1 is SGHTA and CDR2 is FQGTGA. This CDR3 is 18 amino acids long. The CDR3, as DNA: TGTGCCAGCAGCCCAAGGGTGGTGGGAGGGGTACAGTCAGATACGCAGTATTTT. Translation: CASSPRVVGGVQSDTQYF.

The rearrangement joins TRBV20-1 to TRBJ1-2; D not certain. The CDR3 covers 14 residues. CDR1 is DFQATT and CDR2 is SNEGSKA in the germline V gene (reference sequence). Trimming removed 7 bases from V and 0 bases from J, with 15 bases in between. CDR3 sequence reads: CSDNGIQPNYGYTF. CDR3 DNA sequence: TGCAGTGACAACGGTATCCAGCCTAACTATGGCTACACCTTC.

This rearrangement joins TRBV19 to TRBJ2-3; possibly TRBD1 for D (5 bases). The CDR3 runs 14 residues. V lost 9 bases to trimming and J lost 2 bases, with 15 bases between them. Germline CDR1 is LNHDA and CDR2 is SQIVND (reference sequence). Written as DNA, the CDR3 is TGTGCCAGCGCGCCTTCGACAGCCACAGATACGCAGTATTTT. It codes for CASAPSTATDTQYF.

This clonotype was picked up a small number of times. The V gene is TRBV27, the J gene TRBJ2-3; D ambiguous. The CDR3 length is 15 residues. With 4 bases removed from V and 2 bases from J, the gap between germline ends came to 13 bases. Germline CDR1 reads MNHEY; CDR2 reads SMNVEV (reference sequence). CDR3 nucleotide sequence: TGTGCCAGCAGTTCCTACCCCGGCGCCACAGATACGCAGTATTTT. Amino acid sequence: CASSSYPGATDTQYF.

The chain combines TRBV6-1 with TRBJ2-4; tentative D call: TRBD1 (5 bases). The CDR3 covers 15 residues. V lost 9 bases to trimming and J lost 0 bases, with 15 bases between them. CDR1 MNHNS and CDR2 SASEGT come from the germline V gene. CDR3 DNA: TGTGCCAGTCAGACAGAACCTCTAGCCAAAAACATTCAGTACTTC. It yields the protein CASQTEPLAKNIQYF.

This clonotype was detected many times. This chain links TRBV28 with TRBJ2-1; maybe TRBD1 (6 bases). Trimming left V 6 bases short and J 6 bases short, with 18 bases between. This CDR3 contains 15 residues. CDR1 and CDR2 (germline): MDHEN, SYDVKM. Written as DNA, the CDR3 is TGTGCCAGCAGCCCAGGGGTCATAGGGGTCAATGAGCAGTTCTTC. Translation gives CASSPGVIGVNEQFF.

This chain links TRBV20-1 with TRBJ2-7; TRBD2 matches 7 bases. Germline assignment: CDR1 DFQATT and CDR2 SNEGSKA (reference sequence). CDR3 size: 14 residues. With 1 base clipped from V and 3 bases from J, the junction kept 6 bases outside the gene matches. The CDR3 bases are TGCAGTGCTAGAGGGCCGCTAGCGGACTACGAGCAGTACTTC. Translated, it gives CSARGPLADYEQYF.

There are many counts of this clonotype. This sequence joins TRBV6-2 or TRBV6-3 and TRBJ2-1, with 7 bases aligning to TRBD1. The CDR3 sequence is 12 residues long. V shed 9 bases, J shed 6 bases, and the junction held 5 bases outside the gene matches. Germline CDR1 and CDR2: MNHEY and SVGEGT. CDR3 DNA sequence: TGTGCCAGGGGGGACAGTTTCAATGAGCAGTTCTTC. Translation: CARGDSFNEQFF.

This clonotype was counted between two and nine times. The CDR3 bases are TGTGCCAGCAGTTTTAGGCTAGCGCATATCTCCTACAATGAGCAGTTCTTC. It codes for CASSFRLAHISYNEQFF. V and J are TRBV12-3 or TRBV12-4 and TRBJ2-1, with D possibly TRBD2 on 6 matching bases. The CDR3 extends over 17 amino acids. V was shortened by 3 bases and J by 0 bases, with 15 bases between the two germline ends.

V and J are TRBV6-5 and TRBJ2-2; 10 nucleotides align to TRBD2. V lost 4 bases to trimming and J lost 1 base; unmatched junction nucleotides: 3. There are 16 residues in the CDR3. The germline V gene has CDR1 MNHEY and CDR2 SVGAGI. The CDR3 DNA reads TGTGCCAGCAGTTGGGTAGCGGGAGGGAACACCGGGGAGCTGTTTTTT. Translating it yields CASSWVAGGNTGELFF.